This entry concerns a single TCR beta chain. Its antigen is unknown. The sample holds no much larger clone one base away, and base qualities are not on file. This entry is derived from a study of shared clonotypes between healthy human individuals (dated by TCRdb to 2019 to 2021). In terms of the full investigation: Two women and three men aged 18 to 49 years were included in the cohort. Per donor, three plates each were used for CD4 naive and CD4 memory, two for CD8 naive, and one for CD8 memory. To estimate repertoire size and how much clonotype sharing occurs between individuals, the study deeply sequenced the blood TCR repertoires of roughly 5 healthy adults. Different laboratories and diverse techniques were used to prepare libraries and sequence TCR repertoires, to increase sequencing depth and limit assay-specific biases. Between about 0.8 and 9 billion PBMCs per donor were obtained by leukapheresis.

The donors were healthy, HIV-negative adults with no recently reported acute infections or vaccinations. Every donor was a Caucasian adult residing in Nashville, Tennessee, USA. CD4+ T cells were enriched through magnetic negative selection, after which naive cells were positively selected on CD45RA and the remaining negative fraction served as the memory subset. Blood was obtained by leukapheresis, after which PBMCs were separated by Ficoll-Histopaque density gradient centrifugation and cryopreserved in liquid nitrogen vapor phase. Analytical flow cytometry was used to check the purity and quantity of each magnetically sorted T cell population. Genomic DNA was isolated from each sorted fraction and quantified by UV absorbance on a Nanodrop 2000c. Using the deep immunoSEQ assay, multiplex PCR amplified TCR CDR3 regions from genomic DNA. Extracted genomic DNA from each cell subset was distributed evenly across all wells of several immunoSEQ 96-well plates, and each plate was treated as a replicate. For sorted subsets, about 200 ng genomic DNA, equal to tens of thousands of T cell genomes, was loaded into each replicate PCR. Purified libraries were measured with a Qubit 3.0 fluorometer, size-checked on a Bioanalyzer 2100, and measured again with the KAPA Library Quantification kit. Each immunoSEQ 96-well plate was sequenced on its own single-read 150-cycle Illumina NextSeq 550 flow cell. The source study handled its data this way. Because the immunoSEQ output included only junctional sequences and no quality scores, the filtering could not be the same as the filtering used for full-length reads. To assign V/J genes and CDR3, sequences were annotated against IMGT germline references using PyIR, a Python wrapper for IgBLAST v1.9. Reads were removed for weak V/J assignments (E-value above 1e-6), missing CDR3, stop codons, out-of-frame junctions, or ambiguous translated residues. A V3J clonotype was defined by an identical inferred V gene, J gene, and CDR3 amino acid sequence. To compute the percentage overlap between repertoires, the number of shared unique clonotypes was divided by the size of the smaller repertoire. Three approaches were used to assess repertoire richness: RTK rarefaction, the Chao1 estimator, and Recon v2.1 estimates of unobserved clonotypes. For all TCRbeta clonotypes obtained by the gDNA method from a few donors, generation probabilities were computed with OLGA. The clones in this table, taken by TCRdb from immuneACCESS, are in-frame only. Not every clone is retained; where verified, under half of the shortfall comes from an unresolved V gene, and the cause of the rest is unknown. V and J calls and clone size are as listed in that table; D and trimming were resolved from the DNA. A total of over a million clones appear in this sample, about three quarters of them only once. Approximately 1.5% of the sample is in the top ten clones.

Deletion took 4 bases off V and 11 bases off J, with a span of 21 bases between the germline ends. Reading from cysteine to phenylalanine, the CDR3 counts 15 amino acids. Kept here is only the CDR3 DNA, which spans 45 bases and is read in frame from base 1. CDR1 and CDR2 were assigned from the germline V gene as MNHEY and SVGAGI. Study-wide conclusions, independent of this receptor: Larger estimated clonotype richness was generally found for naive subsets than for memory subsets. Clonotypes shared by all four sorted-subset donors showed higher generation probabilities than non-shared clonotypes. Incomplete sequencing was indicated by rarefaction of sorted-subset datasets, despite the large sequencing depth. Only blood was sampled, and tissue TCR repertoires likely differ from those in blood. Pairwise subsampling led to the expectation that sequencing depth would affect the degree of clonotype sharing among donors. The genetic and exposure-history diversity represented was limited by the small number of donors. When a handful of donors were compared, the shared fraction of clonotypes was approximately 5% for naive CD4, approximately 3.5% for naive CD8, more than 2% for memory CD4, and roughly 0.4% for memory CD8.

The sequenced sample was memory CD4+ T cells sorted from blood. This specimen's cell subset or site label, per the study, means: CD45RA-negative fraction. The chain is assembled from TRBV6-5 and TRBJ2-1, and perhaps TRBD2 as D gene, on 6 matching bases. This sequence originates from a man in his late teens or twenties in good health. The sequenced DNA: TGTGCCAGCAGTTCTAGGGGCCATCTGGGAGGTAAGCAGTTCTTC. Its product reads: CASSSRGHLGGKQFF.